These T cell receptor beta chains were read from a single sample in a study of blood T cell repertoires in COVID-19. Some clones are missing from TCRdb's copy, which holds only in-frame ones; the method was immunoSEQ multiplex PCR. The sample lists approximately 74,000 clones; 85% to 95% were seen once. Sequencing was carried out using peripheral blood. The receptors were sampled from a woman aged 60 to 75 with active COVID-19. Both conserved end residues are part of each CDR3. D genes are given only for firm matches. Some rows have no size entry. The others give once, few or many, or a class for an expanded clone.

d_call,j_call,clone_size,v_call,cdr3_aa,cdr3_nt
TRBD1,TRBJ2-7,.,TRBV6-5,CASSSPRSYRGTEQYF,TGTGCCAGCAGTTCCCCACGCTCATACAGGGGGACCGAGCAGTACTTC
TRBD1,TRBJ1-6,.,TRBV25-1,CASRAPGGTGNSPLHF,TGTGCCAGCAGGGCCCCGGGGGGGACAGGGAATTCACCCCTCCACTTT
.,TRBJ1-2,.,TRBV7-6,CASSPPREQVDVYTF,TGTGCCAGCAGCCCTCCCCGTGAGCAGGTCGACGTCTACACCTTC
TRBD1,TRBJ2-3,.,TRBV19,CASSAGQGKTSTDTQYF,TGTGCCAGTAGCGCGGGACAGGGAAAAACTAGCACAGATACGCAGTATTTT
.,TRBJ2-2,.,TRBV6-6,CASTYLGGKTGELFF,TGTGCCAGCACCTACCTAGGCGGGAAAACCGGGGAGCTGTTTTTT
.,TRBJ2-7,once,TRBV29-1,CSVEDLRDNRYF,TGCAGCGTTGAAGATCTAAGGGACAACCGGTACTTC
TRBD1,TRBJ2-4,.,TRBV28,CASRAGGPWGIQYF,TGTGCCAGCAGAGCAGGGGGCCCCTGGGGCATTCAGTACTTC
.,TRBJ2-3,.,TRBV19,CASRASSTDTQYF,TGTGCCAGTAGAGCTTCTAGCACAGATACGCAGTATTTT
TRBD1,TRBJ2-1,once,TRBV18,CASSTRDSVTYNEQFF,TGTGCCAGCTCCACCCGGGACAGCGTAACTTACAATGAGCAGTTCTTC
TRBD1,TRBJ2-6,.,TRBV19,CASSISDRARSGANVLTF,TGTGCCAGTAGTATCTCTGACAGGGCCCGCTCTGGGGCCAACGTCCTGACTTTC
TRBD1,TRBJ1-2,.,TRBV18,CASSPQGANYGYTF,TGTGCCAGCTCACCACAGGGGGCCAATTATGGCTACACCTTC
.,TRBJ2-5,.,TRBV25-1,CASSELTYQETQYF,TGTGCCAGCAGTGAATTAACATACCAAGAGACCCAGTACTTC
TRBD1,TRBJ2-7,.,TRBV30,CAWSQGDNEQYF,TGTGCCTGGAGCCAGGGGGACAACGAGCAGTACTTC
.,TRBJ2-7,.,TRBV5-5,CASSPPEQGIYEQYF,TGTGCCAGCAGCCCTCCAGAACAGGGTATCTACGAGCAGTACTTC
.,TRBJ1-5,.,TRBV3-1/TRBV3-2,CASSQVAAGPQHF,TGTGCCAGCAGCCAAGTCGCGGCGGGGCCCCAGCATTTT
.,TRBJ2-1,once,TRBV15,CATSRDVVNEQFF,TGTGCCACCAGCAGAGATGTAGTTAATGAGCAGTTCTTC
.,TRBJ1-4,.,TRBV4-1,CASSQETLANEKLFF,TGCGCCAGCAGCCAGGAGACGCTAGCTAATGAAAAACTGTTTTTT
.,TRBJ2-3,.,TRBV7-9,CASSPRVGAERDTQYF,TGTGCCAGCAGCCCACGAGTCGGAGCGGAGCGAGATACGCAGTATTTT
TRBD2,TRBJ2-5,.,TRBV29-1,CSAAGGPETQYF,TGCAGCGCAGCGGGGGGGCCTGAGACCCAGTACTTC
TRBD2,TRBJ2-3,.,TRBV7-6,CASSLALGLAATPGTDTQYF,TGTGCCAGCAGCTTAGCCCTGGGACTAGCGGCCACCCCTGGGACAGATACGCAGTATTTT
TRBD1,TRBJ2-2,.,TRBV5-1,CASSRSNGQGSGGELFF,TGCGCCAGCAGCCGAAGTAACGGACAGGGGAGCGGCGGGGAGCTGTTTTTT
.,TRBJ1-2,.,TRBV30,CAWRTMDLLTGWAQTF,TGTGCCTGGAGGACAATGGACCTTTTGACAGGTTGGGCGCAGACCTTC
.,TRBJ2-3,.,TRBV6-4,CASSEGIGLRPTDTQYF,TGTGCCAGCAGTGAGGGGATAGGACTGAGACCCACAGATACGCAGTATTTT
TRBD2,TRBJ2-7,.,TRBV11-2,CASTVLAGGPYEQYF,TGTGCCAGCACAGTTTTAGCGGGAGGGCCTTACGAGCAGTACTTC
.,TRBJ2-2,.,TRBV24-1,CATSAQRQPANTGELFF,TGTGCCACCAGTGCCCAACGACAGCCCGCGAACACCGGGGAGCTGTTTTTT
TRBD2,TRBJ2-1,.,TRBV5-1,CASSLGDRTSGSIYNEQFF,TGCGCCAGCAGCTTGGGTGACAGGACTAGCGGGAGTATCTACAATGAGCAGTTCTTC
TRBD2,TRBJ2-5,.,TRBV6-6,CASRPLAQETQYF,TGTGCCAGCAGGCCACTAGCGCAAGAGACCCAGTACTTC
.,TRBJ2-6,.,TRBV6-5,CASSYQEPGANVLTF,TGTGCCAGCAGTTACCAGGAACCTGGGGCCAACGTCCTGACTTTC
TRBD1,TRBJ2-2,.,TRBV9,CASSHRTGDGGELFF,TGTGCCAGCAGCCACCGGACAGGGGATGGCGGGGAGCTGTTTTTT
.,TRBJ2-5,.,TRBV6-5,CASSYSSRSETQYF,TGTGCCAGCAGTTACTCGTCGAGGTCAGAGACCCAGTACTTC
.,TRBJ2-1,.,TRBV7-2,CASSPWGRIGNEQFF,TGTGCCAGCAGCCCCTGGGGGCGGATTGGCAATGAGCAGTTCTTC
.,TRBJ2-1,.,TRBV28,CASSLSMSSYNEQFF,TGTGCCAGCAGTTTGTCGATGAGCTCCTACAATGAGCAGTTCTTC
TRBD2,TRBJ2-7,.,TRBV4-1,CASSQDRGGRATYEQYF,TGCGCCAGCAGCCAAGATAGGGGCGGGAGGGCAACCTACGAGCAGTACTTC
TRBD1,TRBJ2-5,.,TRBV30,CAWRDYRGKEETQYF,TGTGCCTGGAGAGACTACAGGGGGAAGGAAGAGACCCAGTACTTC
TRBD2,TRBJ2-1,.,TRBV7-2,CASTHSGSRYNEQFF,TGTGCCAGCACCCATAGCGGGAGTCGCTACAATGAGCAGTTCTTC
TRBD1,TRBJ2-7,.,TRBV28,CASSLGHRGRGYEQYF,TGTGCCAGCAGTTTAGGGCACAGGGGGCGGGGGTACGAGCAGTACTTC
TRBD2,TRBJ2-1,.,TRBV2,CASSALAGAKYNEQFF,TGTGCCAGCAGTGCTCTAGCGGGAGCTAAATACAATGAGCAGTTCTTC
TRBD1,TRBJ2-1,.,TRBV6-5,CASSSPGTGLHEQFF,TGTGCCAGCAGTTCACCCGGGACAGGTCTTCATGAGCAGTTCTTC
.,TRBJ2-5,.,TRBV7-9,CASSLSHGRRGETQYF,TGTGCCAGCAGCTTAAGCCACGGACGGCGGGGAGAGACCCAGTACTTC
.,TRBJ2-2,.,TRBV5-1,CASRVLRGRTGELFF,TGCGCCAGCAGAGTCCTGAGAGGTCGGACCGGGGAGCTGTTTTTT
.,TRBJ1-3,.,TRBV30,CAWSAFRRGSGNTIYF,TGTGCCTGGAGTGCGTTCCGCAGGGGCTCTGGAAACACCATATATTTT
.,TRBJ2-7,once,TRBV19,CASSVGHPSYEQYF,TGTGCCAGTAGTGTGGGACACCCCTCCTACGAGCAGTACTTC
TRBD1,TRBJ2-5,.,TRBV5-8,CASSLGQGGQETQYF,TGTGCCAGCAGCCTTGGACAGGGGGGACAAGAGACCCAGTACTTC
TRBD1,TRBJ2-7,.,TRBV5-1,CASSKGQNSYEQYF,TGCGCCAGCAGCAAGGGACAGAACTCCTACGAGCAGTACTTC
.,TRBJ1-3,.,TRBV15,CATTHEGVVGNTIYF,TGTGCCACCACACACGAAGGGGTCGTTGGAAACACCATATATTTT
.,TRBJ2-3,.,TRBV3-1/TRBV3-2,CASRLTGDTDTQYF,TGTGCCAGCAGGCTTACAGGAGACACAGATACGCAGTATTTT
.,TRBJ1-3,.,TRBV30,CAWSRGQGGGNTIYF,TGTGCCTGGAGTAGGGGTCAGGGAGGTGGAAACACCATATATTTT
.,TRBJ2-6,.,TRBV29-1,CSVLTWGVSGANVLTF,TGCAGCGTTCTTACGTGGGGCGTCTCTGGGGCCAACGTCCTGACTTTC
.,TRBJ2-5,.,TRBV7-2,CASSEGARETQYF,TGTGCCAGCAGCGAAGGGGCCCGAGAGACCCAGTACTTC
.,TRBJ1-2,.,TRBV6-5,CASSPHRANGYTF,TGTGCCAGCAGTCCGCACAGGGCTAATGGCTACACCTTC